A selection of T cell receptor beta chains follows, all from one sample in a study of control samples from healthy donors and cancer patients. Assay used: immunoSEQ multiplex PCR; TCRdb lists only in-frame clones, some missing. The table has fewer than 30,000 clones, around nine tenths seen once. Input material: PBMCs. These receptors came from a woman in her thirties or forties with lung cancer. Both conserved end residues are part of each CDR3. The D gene is left open where the match is weak. Not every row has a clone size; where given, it reads once, few, many or a size class.

D gene	clone size	V gene	J gene	CDR3 DNA	CDR3 protein
.	.	TRBV5-5	TRBJ1-3	TGTGCCAGCACCCTACCGGGGAACACCATATATTTT	CASTLPGNTIYF
.	.	TRBV19	TRBJ1-2	TGTGCCAGTAGTTGGGCCAAGAACTATGGCTACACCTTC	CASSWAKNYGYTF
.	.	TRBV3-1/TRBV3-2	TRBJ2-2	TGTGCCAGCAGCCCTAGAAGAGACACCGGGGAGCTGTTTTTT	CASSPRRDTGELFF
TRBD1	.	TRBV7-9	TRBJ2-6	TGTGCCAGCACCCCCCTGGGGGCAGGGGGCAATGGGGCCAACGTCCTGACTTTC	CASTPLGAGGNGANVLTF
TRBD1	.	TRBV5-6	TRBJ2-2	TGTGCCAGCAGCCCGGGATCGACAGGGGGGGTCGGGGAGCTGTTTTTT	CASSPGSTGGVGELFF
.	.	TRBV9	TRBJ1-6	TGTGCCAGCAGCGTACAAGGGGATAATTCACCCCTCCACTTT	CASSVQGDNSPLHF
.	few	TRBV3-1/TRBV3-2	TRBJ1-5	TGTGCCAGCAGCCTCATGACCCAGCCCCAGCATTTT	CASSLMTQPQHF
.	.	TRBV5-6	TRBJ2-7	TGTGCCAGCAGCTGGTGGGTTTCCTACGAGCAGTACTTC	CASSWWVSYEQYF
.	.	TRBV7-9	TRBJ2-2	TGTGCCAGCAGCTCACAGAGGGTCGGGGAGCTGTTTTTT	CASSSQRVGELFF
TRBD1	.	TRBV24-1	TRBJ2-6	TGTGCCACCAGTGCAGGGGGCTCCGGGGCCAACGTCCTGACTTTC	CATSAGGSGANVLTF
TRBD2	.	TRBV28	TRBJ2-5	TGTGCCAGCAGTTTATATGCACTAGCGGGGGGAGAGACCCAGTACTTC	CASSLYALAGGETQYF
.	.	TRBV7-9	TRBJ2-7	TGTGCCAGCAGCGCAGGCTCCTTCTACGAGCAGTACTTC	CASSAGSFYEQYF
TRBD2	.	TRBV11-2	TRBJ2-2	TGTGCCAGCAGCTTAGCGTCTAGCGGGGGGCCCGGGGAGCTGTTTTTT	CASSLASSGGPGELFF
.	.	TRBV6-5	TRBJ1-3	TGTGCCAGCAGTTCCGAGGTGGGGTTGCTTGGAAACACCATATATTTT	CASSSEVGLLGNTIYF
.	.	TRBV5-1	TRBJ2-7	TGCGCCAGCAGCTTGGCGGTACAGGGAGCCTACGAGCAGTACTTC	CASSLAVQGAYEQYF
TRBD1	once	TRBV19	TRBJ2-3	TGTGCCAGTAGTATCTTAGACAGGGCTAGCACAGATACGCAGTATTTT	CASSILDRASTDTQYF
.	.	TRBV12-2	TRBJ2-1	TGTGCAAGTCGCCCCTACAACAATGAGCAGTTCTTC	CASRPYNNEQFF
TRBD1	.	TRBV4-1	TRBJ1-4	TGCGCCAGCAGCCAAGTCGGTGCCAGGGGGCTCAGTAATGAAAAACTGTTTTTT	CASSQVGARGLSNEKLFF
.	.	TRBV4-1	TRBJ1-1	TGCGCCAGCAGCATGGGGGGGGCGAACACTGAAGCTTTCTTT	CASSMGGANTEAFF
.	.	TRBV2	TRBJ1-2	TGTGCCAGCAAAATAGGGTCTCACTATGGCTACACCTTC	CASKIGSHYGYTF